The clone carrying this T cell receptor beta chain was detected only a few times. Extracted RNA was reverse transcribed into cDNA, the sequencing template. Libraries were prepared by immunoSEQ multiplex PCR; TCRdb keeps only in-frame clonotypes and omits some of them. The sample yields about 190,000 clones, about 60% seen once. Per germline, CDR1 LNHNV and CDR2 YYDKDF (reference sequence). V gave up 1 base and J gave up 0 bases, with 13 bases separating them. The CDR3 covers 17 residues. The sample belongs to a study of CD8+ T cells in alopecia areata. Treatment here: oral pan-JAK inhibitor, 5-10 mg twice daily.

The sequence derives from a human donor with alopecia areata. The rearrangement links TRBV15 to TRBJ2-1; no clear D gene. The source material was CD8+ T cells sorted from blood, sampled at week 24, from a patient treated with tofacitinib. The CDR3 protein is CATSRGFSGSSYNEQFF. CDR3 coding DNA: TGTGCCACCAGCAGAGGCTTTTCCGGAAGCTCCTACAATGAGCAGTTCTTC.